Described below is a single TCR beta chain sequence and its context. No antigen is known for it. The V end was cut by 2 bases, the J end by 2 bases, with 16 bases between. Per germline, CDR1 KGHSH and CDR2 LQKENI. This CDR3 is 17 amino acids long. This record comes from a study of Ad26.COV2.S vaccination and SARS-CoV-2 variants. Study conclusions and caveats: Possible underestimation of total T cell responses by the TCR breadth and depth analyses was noted.

Profiling relied on immunoSEQ multiplex PCR, and the TCRdb table lists in-frame clones only, not all of them. This repertoire shows about half a million clones, about 89% found once; its top ten account for around 1.6%. The treatment here: roughly 19 received Ad26.COV2.S at low or high dose, single or two shots; several received placebo; per-sample allocation not given. Sampling happened 63 days after the first vaccine or placebo injection. Specimen: peripheral blood, collected in a trial of Ad26.COV2.S vaccine versus placebo. The chain joins TRBV18 to TRBJ1-3; D uncertain. The sequence derives from a person between 18 and 65 years old who received the Ad26.COV2.S COVID-19 vaccine or a placebo. The CDR3 DNA reads TGTGCCAGCTCACCAATTAGGACCGAAGAACCTGGAAACACCATATATTTT. This sequence encodes CASSPIRTEEPGNTIYF.